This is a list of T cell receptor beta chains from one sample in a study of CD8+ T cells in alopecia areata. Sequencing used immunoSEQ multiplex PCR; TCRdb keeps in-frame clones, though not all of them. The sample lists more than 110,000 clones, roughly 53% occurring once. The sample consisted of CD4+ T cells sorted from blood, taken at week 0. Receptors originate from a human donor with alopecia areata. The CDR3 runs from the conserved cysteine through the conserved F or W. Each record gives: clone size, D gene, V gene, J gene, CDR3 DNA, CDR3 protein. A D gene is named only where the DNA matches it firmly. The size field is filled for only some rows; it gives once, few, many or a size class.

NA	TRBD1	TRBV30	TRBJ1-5	TGTGCCTGGAGTACCGGGACAGGAGATCAGCCCCAGCATTTT	CAWSTGTGDQPQHF
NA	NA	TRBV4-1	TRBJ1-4	TGCGCCAGCAGCCAAGATCTGTTGGGTACTAATGAAAAACTGTTTTTT	CASSQDLLGTNEKLFF
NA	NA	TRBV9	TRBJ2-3	TGTGCCAGCAGCGTAGATGGCCTCACAGGGACAGATACGCAGTATTTT	CASSVDGLTGTDTQYF
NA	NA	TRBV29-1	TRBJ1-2	TGCAGCGTTTCAGGGGATGGTGGCTACACCTTC	CSVSGDGGYTF
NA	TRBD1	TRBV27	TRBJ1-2	TGTGCCAGCAGTTTGTGGGCGGACAGGGAGCTTTATGGCTACACCTTC	CASSLWADRELYGYTF
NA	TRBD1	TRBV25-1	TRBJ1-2	TGTGCCAGCAGTGAATGGGGGACAGGGGATTTCTATGGCTACACCTTC	CASSEWGTGDFYGYTF
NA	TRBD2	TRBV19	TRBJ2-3	TGTGCCAGTAGTACTGGGACTAGCGGGGCTCAGGCCCCCACAGATACGCAGTATTTT	CASSTGTSGAQAPTDTQYF
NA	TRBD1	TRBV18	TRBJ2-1	TGTGCCAGCTCACCCCAGCAATCAGGGGGCGGAGGCAATGAGCAGTTCTTC	CASSPQQSGGGGNEQFF
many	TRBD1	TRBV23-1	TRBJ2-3	TGCGCCAGCAGTCAATCGCCCTGTGGAAAGTGTAACATTGTGGGGACAGGGAAAGATACGCAGTATTTT	CASSQSPCGKCNIVGTGKDTQYF
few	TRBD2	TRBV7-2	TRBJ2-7	TGTGCCAGCAGCTTTCAGGGACTAGCGGGGGGCGAGCAGTACTTC	CASSFQGLAGGEQYF
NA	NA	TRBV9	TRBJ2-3	TGTGCCAGCAGCCCAGCTAGCACAGATACGCAGTATTTT	CASSPASTDTQYF
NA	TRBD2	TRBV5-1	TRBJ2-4	TGCGCCAGCAGCCCTTCGACTAGCGGGGGAATTCAGTACTTC	CASSPSTSGGIQYF
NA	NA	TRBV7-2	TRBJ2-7	TGTGCCAGCAGCTTAGCGCTCTCAGGGAAGCTTAACGAGCAGTACTTC	CASSLALSGKLNEQYF
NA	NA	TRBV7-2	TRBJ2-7	TGTGCCAGCAGCCTGTCCACGGGTAGTAACTACGAGCAGTACTTC	CASSLSTGSNYEQYF
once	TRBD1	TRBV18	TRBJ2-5	TGTGCCAGCTCATCACAACAGGGGGCGGAGACCCAGTACTTC	CASSSQQGAETQYF
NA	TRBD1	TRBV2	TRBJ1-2	TGTGCCCGTGGACAGGGGGCGCGGCAGGGCTACACCTTC	CARGQGARQGYTF
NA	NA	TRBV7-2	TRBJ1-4	TGTGCCAGCAGCTTACCGGGGAATGAAAAACTGTTTTTT	CASSLPGNEKLFF
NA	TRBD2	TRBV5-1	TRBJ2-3	TGCGCCAGCAGGCGGGGGGCGCCGGGGACAGATACGCAGTATTTT	CASRRGAPGTDTQYF
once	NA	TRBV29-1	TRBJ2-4	TGCAGCGTTGTGGGACATTCAAAAGCCAAAAACATTCAGTACTTC	CSVVGHSKAKNIQYF
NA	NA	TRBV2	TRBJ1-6	TGTGCCAGCAGTCTACAGGGTCGCAGTTCACCCCTCCACTTT	CASSLQGRSSPLHF
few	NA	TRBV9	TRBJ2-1	TGTGCCAGCAGCGCCCTGGGAGACCCTCATTACAATGAGCAGTTCTTC	CASSALGDPHYNEQFF
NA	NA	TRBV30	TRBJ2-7	TGTGCCTGGAGCATAGGGTACGAGCAGTACTTC	CAWSIGYEQYF
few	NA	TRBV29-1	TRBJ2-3	TGCAGCGTGGAGGAGACAGGCACAGATACGCAGTATTTT	CSVEETGTDTQYF
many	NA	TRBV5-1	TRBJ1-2	TGCGCCAGCAGCCCGGACGGCGGCCCAGGAGGCTACACCTTC	CASSPDGGPGGYTF
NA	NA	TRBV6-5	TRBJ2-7	TGTGCCAGCAGGTCCGAGACTTCAAGACCCTACGAGCAGTACTTC	CASRSETSRPYEQYF
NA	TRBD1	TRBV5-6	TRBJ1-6	TGTGCCAGCAGCTTATGGGACAGGGGGATTTCACCCCTCCACTTT	CASSLWDRGISPLHF
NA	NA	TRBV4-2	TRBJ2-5	TGTGCCAGCTCCGCAACGCTCCAAGAGACCCAGTACTTC	CASSATLQETQYF
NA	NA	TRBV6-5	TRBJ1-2	TGTGCCAGCAGTTACTCGAGGTCGGCTGGCAACTATGGCTACACCTTC	CASSYSRSAGNYGYTF
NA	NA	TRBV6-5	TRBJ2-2	TGTGCCAGCTCCGAAGGGGCGGGCACCGGGGAGCTGTTTTTT	CASSEGAGTGELFF
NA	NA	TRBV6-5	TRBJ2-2	TGTGCCAGCAGCCACCCAAACACCGGGGAGCTGTTTTTT	CASSHPNTGELFF
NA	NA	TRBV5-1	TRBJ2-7	TGCGCCAGCAGCCTGCAATCCTACGAGCAGTACTTC	CASSLQSYEQYF
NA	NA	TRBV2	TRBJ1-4	TGTGCCACCACGGGACGGGAAAATGAAAAACTGTTTTTT	CATTGRENEKLFF
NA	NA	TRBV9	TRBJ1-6	TGTGCCAGCAGCGTAGTTGGGGCAGGTTCACCCCTCCACTTT	CASSVVGAGSPLHF
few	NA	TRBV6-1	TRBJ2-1	TGTGCCAGCAGTGAGCGAGGGACGGGGATTAATGAGCAGTTCTTC	CASSERGTGINEQFF
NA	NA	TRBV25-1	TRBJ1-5	TGTGCCAGCAGTGCCAGCGGGGGGTATCAGCCCCAGCATTTT	CASSASGGYQPQHF
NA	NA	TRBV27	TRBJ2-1	TGTGCCTCCCCGGGCACCATCAGTCGATACAATGAGCAGTTCTTC	CASPGTISRYNEQFF
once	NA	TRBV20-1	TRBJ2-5	TGCAGTGCTGGAGGGGGGGAGACCCAGTACTTC	CSAGGGETQYF
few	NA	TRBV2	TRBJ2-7	TGTGCCAGCAGTCCCCTCGGGTTCCCGTACTTC	CASSPLGFPYF
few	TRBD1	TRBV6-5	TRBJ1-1	TGTGCCAGCAGTCGGACAGGGGACACTGAAGCTTTCTTT	CASSRTGDTEAFF
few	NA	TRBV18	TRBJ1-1	TGTGCCAGCTCACCACTCGCGGGGACTGAAGCTTTCTTT	CASSPLAGTEAFF
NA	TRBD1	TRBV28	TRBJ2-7	TGTGCCAGCAGTTCCGCCGGGACAGGGCCCTACGAGCAGTACTTC	CASSSAGTGPYEQYF
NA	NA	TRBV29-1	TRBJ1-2	TGCAGCGTGGGCCTACAGGGACTCGGTGTTGGCTACACCTTC	CSVGLQGLGVGYTF